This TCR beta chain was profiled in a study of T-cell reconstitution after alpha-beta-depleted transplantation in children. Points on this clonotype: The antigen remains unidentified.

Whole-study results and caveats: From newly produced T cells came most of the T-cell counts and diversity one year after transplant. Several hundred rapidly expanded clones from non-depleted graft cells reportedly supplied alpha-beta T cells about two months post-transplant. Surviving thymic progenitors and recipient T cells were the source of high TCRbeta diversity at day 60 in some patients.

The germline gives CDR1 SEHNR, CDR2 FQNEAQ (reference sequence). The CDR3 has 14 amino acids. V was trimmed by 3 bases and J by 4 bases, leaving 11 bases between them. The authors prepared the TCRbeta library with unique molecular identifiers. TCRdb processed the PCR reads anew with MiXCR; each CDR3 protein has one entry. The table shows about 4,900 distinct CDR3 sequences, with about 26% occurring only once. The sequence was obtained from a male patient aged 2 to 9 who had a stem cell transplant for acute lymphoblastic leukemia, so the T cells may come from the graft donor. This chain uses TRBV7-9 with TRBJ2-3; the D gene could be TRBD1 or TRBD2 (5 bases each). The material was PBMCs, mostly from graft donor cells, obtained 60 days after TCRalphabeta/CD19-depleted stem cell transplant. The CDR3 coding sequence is TGTGCCAGCAGCTTCACGCCGGGGCCAGATACGCAGTATTTT. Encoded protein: CASSFTPGPDTQYF.